These 3 T cell receptor beta chains were all obtained from the same sample, sequenced in a study of metastatic and nonmetastatic thyroid tumors. Patients had received no treatment of any kind before thyroid surgery. TCRdb called clones again from the PCR reads with MiXCR. Among 25,000 to 30,000 clones listed, roughly a quarter were seen once. What was sequenced was blood. The receptors originated from a female donor with papillary thyroid cancer or a benign thyroid nodule (not recorded which). Some clones in this sample may be carry-over from other donors' samples.

There are many counts of this clone. The V gene is TRBV5-1, the J gene TRBJ2-1; 11 bases map to TRBD2. CDR3 length: 15 amino acids. Germline V lookup: CDR1 SGHRS, CDR2 YFSETQ. The V segment lost 3 bases and the J segment 9 bases; nucleotides outside the gene matches: 8. CDR3: CASSSSTSGRSEQFF. CDR3 DNA: TGCGCCAGCAGCTCATCTACTAGCGGGAGAAGTGAGCAGTTCTTC.

As concerns this clone: A read error may be the cause here, since a much bigger clone is one base away. The V call is TRBV29-1, the J call TRBJ1-1; D unresolved. The CDR3 is 12 residues long. Trimming pared 4 bases from V and 4 bases from J, leaving 10 bases between. Germline assignment: CDR1 SQVTM and CDR2 ANQGSEA. The CDR3 bases are TGCAGCGTTGGTGAGGGAGGCACTGAAGCTTTCTTT. This encodes CSVGEGGTEAFF.

The chain recombines TRBV11-2 with TRBJ2-1; 12 bases agree with TRBD2. Germline V CDR1 and CDR2: SGHAT, FQNNGV. The CDR3 runs to 16 residues. With 1 base clipped from V and 5 bases from J, the junction kept 3 bases outside the gene matches. The CDR3 bases are TGTGCCAGCAGCTTAGTACTAGCGGGAGGAGACAATGAGCAGTTCTTC. This codes for CASSLVLAGGDNEQFF.